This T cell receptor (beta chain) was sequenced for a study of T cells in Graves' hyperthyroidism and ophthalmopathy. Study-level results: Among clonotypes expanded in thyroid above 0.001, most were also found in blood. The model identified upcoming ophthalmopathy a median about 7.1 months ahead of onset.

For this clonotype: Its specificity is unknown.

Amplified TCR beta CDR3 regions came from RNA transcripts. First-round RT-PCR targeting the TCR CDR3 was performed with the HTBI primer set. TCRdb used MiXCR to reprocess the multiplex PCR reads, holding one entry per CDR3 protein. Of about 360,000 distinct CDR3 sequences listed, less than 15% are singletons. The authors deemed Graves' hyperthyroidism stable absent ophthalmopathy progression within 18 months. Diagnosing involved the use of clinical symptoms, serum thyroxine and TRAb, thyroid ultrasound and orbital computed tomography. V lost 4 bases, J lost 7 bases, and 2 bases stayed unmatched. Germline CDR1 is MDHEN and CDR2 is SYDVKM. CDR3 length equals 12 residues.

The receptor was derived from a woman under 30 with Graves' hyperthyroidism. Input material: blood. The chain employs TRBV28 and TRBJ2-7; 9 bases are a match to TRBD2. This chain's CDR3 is CASSSLAGEQYF. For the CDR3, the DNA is TGTGCCAGCAGTTCGCTAGCGGGGGAGCAGTACTTC.